The next 32 T cell receptor beta chains were all read from a single sample in a study of T cells after yellow fever vaccination. TCRdb re-derived calls from the 5' RACE reads in MiXCR, one entry per CDR3 protein. The sample has some 390,000 distinct CDR3 sequences, 6.2% seen once. The material was PBMCs, obtained 5 days after the yellow fever booster vaccination. The receptors originated from a man aged 25-45 years who received the YFV17D yellow fever vaccine.

This clonotype was observed many times. The V and J genes are TRBV6-1 and TRBJ2-1, with D maybe TRBD2 (6 bases). Germline V gives CDR1 MNHNS, CDR2 SASEGT. The CDR3 contains 14 residues. With 7 bases removed from V and 6 bases from J, the gap between germline ends came to 16 bases. The CDR3 region has the DNA TGTGCCAGCATCCTCGGGCTAGCGATCAATGAGCAGTTCTTC. It specifies CASILGLAINEQFF.

This clonotype was seen a handful of times. The V call is TRBV28, the J call TRBJ2-1; 7 bases map to TRBD1. Germline values: CDR1 MDHEN, CDR2 SYDVKM. This CDR3 is 13 amino acids long. V was clipped by 8 bases and J by 5 bases; unmatched bases: 6. For the CDR3, the DNA is TGTGCCAGCTTGGACAGGTCGCACAATGAGCAGTTCTTC. This gives the protein CASLDRSHNEQFF.

This clonotype appeared many times. V and J are TRBV14 and TRBJ2-1; 8 positions match TRBD2. This CDR3 is 19 amino acids long. V lost 0 bases, J lost 3 bases, and 13 bases stayed unmatched. Germline lookup yields CDR1 SGHDN and CDR2 FVKESK. CDR3 coding DNA: TGTGCCAGCAGCCAAGATTATCGGTCCGGGCTAGCGGGCTACAATGAGCAGTTCTTC. Its translation is CASSQDYRSGLAGYNEQFF.

This clonotype turned up a few times. This sequence joins TRBV5-4 and TRBJ1-6, with 9 nucleotides matching TRBD1. V trimming: 4 bases; J trimming: 9 bases; junction bases outside the gene matches: 11. The CDR3 spans 16 residues. Germline V gives CDR1 SGHNT, CDR2 YYREEE (reference sequence). The CDR3 region is CASSASGTGFPSPLHF. The CDR3 DNA follows: TGTGCCAGCAGCGCATCCGGGACAGGGTTTCCTTCACCCCTCCACTTT.

There are many counts of this clonotype. The V call is TRBV9, the J call TRBJ1-5; 8 positions agree with TRBD1. CDR1 and CDR2 (germline): SGDLS, YYNGEE. The J segment lost 6 bases and the V segment lost 4 bases, leaving 6 bases of the junction unmatched. The CDR3 sequence is 14 residues long. The CDR3 DNA sequence: TGTGCCAGCAGCCCGGGACAGGTCCCTCAGCCCCAGCATTTT. It translates to CASSPGQVPQPQHF.

The J gene is TRBJ2-1, the V gene TRBV20-1; D uncertain. The CDR3 has 13 residues. The germline CDR1 and CDR2 sequences are DFQATT and SNEGSKA (reference sequence). V dropped 6 bases and J dropped 8 bases, with 17 bases sitting between them. The CDR3 is CSAKDPTAYEQFF. For the CDR3, the DNA is TGCAGTGCCAAGGACCCGACGGCCTATGAGCAGTTCTTC.

The table lists this clonotype with a few counts. The chain employs TRBV7-2 and TRBJ2-5; D may be TRBD2 (6 bases). V was pared by 3 bases and J by 3 bases, with 17 bases between. There are 16 residues in the CDR3. Germline values: CDR1 SGHTA, CDR2 FQGNSA. CDR3 amino acids: CASSFWAGTSEETQYF. Here the CDR3 DNA reads TGTGCCAGCAGCTTCTGGGCTGGGACTTCCGAAGAGACCCAGTACTTC.

This chain connects TRBV29-1 to TRBJ2-4; maybe TRBD1 (5 bases). CDR3 length: 15 amino acids. Germline CDR1 reads SQVTM; CDR2 reads ANQGSEA. V dropped 4 bases and J dropped 0 bases, with 13 bases sitting between them. The CDR3 DNA is TGCAGCGTTGTAGACAGCCCCATAGCCAAAAACATTCAGTACTTC. Encoded protein: CSVVDSPIAKNIQYF.

This sequence joins TRBV7-6 and TRBJ2-5; D assignment may be TRBD1 or TRBD2 (5 bases each). Deletions cut 5 bases from V and 5 bases from J, with 15 bases between. The CDR3 is 14 residues long. Germline V gives CDR1 SGHVS, CDR2 FNYEAQ. The CDR3 nucleotides read TGTGCCAGCAGCCCGCCGGGACCTTTCGAGACCCAGTACTTC. The encoded protein is CASSPPGPFETQYF. The whole variable domain, filled in from reference TRBV7-6 and TRBJ2-5, reads GAGVSQSPRYKVTKRGQDVALRCDPISGHVSLYWYRQALGQGPEFLTYFNYEAQQDKSGLPNDRFSAERPEGSISTLTIQRTEQRDSAMYRCASSPPGPFETQYFGPGTRLLVL.

V usage is TRBV2 and J usage is TRBJ2-5; D might be TRBD2 (5 bases). CDR1 SNHLY and CDR2 FYNNEI come from the germline V gene. Trimming pared 9 bases from V and 4 bases from J, leaving 9 bases between. There are 11 residues in the CDR3. Here the CDR3 reads CASLAGETQYF. The CDR3 DNA reads as TGTGCCAGTCTGGCGGGAGAGACCCAGTACTTC.

The chain joins TRBV5-1 to TRBJ2-1, with 12 bases fitting TRBD2. The CDR3 extends over 16 amino acids. Germline assignment: CDR1 SGHRS and CDR2 YFSETQ. J gave up 8 bases and V 6 bases, and 12 bases lay outside the gene matches. CDR3 DNA: TGCGCCAGCACAAGACTAGCGGGAGTTATCCGAGATGAGCAGTTCTTC. Protein product: CASTRLAGVIRDEQFF.

This clonotype was detected a few times. The V gene is TRBV20-1, the J gene TRBJ2-1; unclear D gene. CDR1 DFQATT and CDR2 SNEGSKA come from the germline V gene (reference sequence). The CDR3 totals 14 residues. V was clipped by 0 bases and J by 12 bases, with 18 bases between them. In nucleotides, the CDR3 is TGCAGTGCTAGAGATAGGACCTACAATTACGGGCAGTTCTTC. This sequence encodes CSARDRTYNYGQFF.

This chain uses TRBV19 with TRBJ1-1; possibly TRBD1 for D (5 bases). Trimming took 9 bases from V and 4 from J, leaving 15 bases between them. This CDR3 region has 13 residues. The germline CDR1 and CDR2 sequences are LNHDA and SQIVND (reference sequence). CDR3 DNA: TGTGCCAGCAGGGCCGAGTTTACCACTGAAGCTTTCTTT. Its translation is CASRAEFTTEAFF.

This clonotype occurred a few times. The V call is TRBV12-3 or TRBV12-4, the J call TRBJ2-1, with 7 bases identical to TRBD1. CDR3 size: 15 residues. V gave up 4 bases and J gave up 4 bases; unmatched junction bases: 7. The CDR3 sequence is CASSSRGWRYNEQFF. CDR3 sequence (DNA): TGTGCCAGCAGTTCCAGGGGGTGGAGGTACAATGAGCAGTTCTTC.

This clonotype has ten or more counts. The V gene is TRBV27, the J gene TRBJ1-4; 10 positions agree with TRBD1. The CDR3 spans 14 residues. V lost 6 bases and J lost 6; bases outside the gene matches: 4. Germline V lookup: CDR1 MNHEY, CDR2 SMNVEV (reference sequence). CDR3 nucleotide sequence: TGTGCCAGCAGGAGGACAGGGGGGCATGAAAAACTGTTTTTT. Amino acid sequence: CASRRTGGHEKLFF.

Many counts were recorded for this clonotype. The rearrangement uses TRBV6-1 and TRBJ1-1, with a possible D match to TRBD1 (5 bases). Germline values: CDR1 MNHNS, CDR2 SASEGT. V was pared by 6 bases and J by 2 bases, with 13 bases between. The CDR3 runs to 14 residues. The CDR3 bases are TGTGCCAGCAGGCCTCGACAGACTAACACTGAAGCTTTCTTT. This encodes CASRPRQTNTEAFF.

This clonotype has ten or more counts. The rearrangement joins TRBV28 to TRBJ2-1; D possibly matches TRBD1 or TRBD2 (5 bases each). V was shortened by 7 bases and J by 6 bases, with 16 bases between the two germline ends. The CDR3 runs 14 residues. Germline lookup yields CDR1 MDHEN and CDR2 SYDVKM. The CDR3 coding sequence is TGTGCCAGCACTATTATGGGGGTCACCAATGAGCAGTTCTTC. Protein product: CASTIMGVTNEQFF.

This clonotype has at least ten counts. The chain links TRBV15 to TRBJ2-5, with no clear D. The V end was cut by 4 bases, the J end by 2 bases, with 5 bases between. The CDR3 totals 12 residues. CDR1 LNHNV and CDR2 YYDKDF come from the germline V gene (reference sequence). The CDR3 DNA sequence: TGTGCCACCAGCACGCATCAAGAGACCCAGTACTTC. It translates to CATSTHQETQYF.

In its sample, this clonotype was seen a few times. The J gene is TRBJ1-5, the V gene TRBV2; unclear D gene. This CDR3 comprises 16 residues. Germline CDR1 is SNHLY and CDR2 is FYNNEI. The ends were cut back, 5 bases at V and 0 bases at J, with 14 bases in the middle. The CDR3 DNA sequence: TGTGCCAGCAGTCCCGTTATGGGAAATAGCAATCAGCCCCAGCATTTT. Amino acids: CASSPVMGNSNQPQHF. The full variable domain, its missing parts supplied by reference TRBV2 and TRBJ1-5, is EPEVTQTPSHQVTQMGQEVILRCVPISNHLYFYWYRQILGQKVEFLVSFYNNEISEKSEIFDDQFSVERPDGSNFTLKIRSTKLEDSAMYFCASSPVMGNSNQPQHFGDGTRLSIL.

This chain connects TRBV21-1 to TRBJ2-7; the table's D call of TRBD2 was not tested on the DNA. TRBV21-1 is a listed pseudogene. This CDR3 has 13 amino acids. The CDR3 loop is CASPRGIGYERYF. The DNA for the CDR3 is TGTGCCAGCCCGCGCGGGATCGGGTACGAGCGGTACTTC.

This clonotype was seen only a few times. DNA for the CDR3: TGTGCCAGCAGCGGATTGGAACAGGGGAACACCGGGGAGCTGTTTTTT. As protein: CASSGLEQGNTGELFF. The genes are TRBV21-1 and TRBJ2-2; the table's D call TRBD1 went unverified against the DNA. TRBV21-1 is a listed pseudogene. The CDR3 length is 16 residues.

This clonotype came up many times. The chain employs TRBV12-3 or TRBV12-4 and TRBJ2-7; possibly TRBD1 for D (6 bases). Trimming took off 3 bases at V and 4 bases at J, with 13 bases between the two ends. This CDR3 has 14 amino acids. CDR3 sequence reads: CASSFSWGRYEQYF. The CDR3 DNA reads TGTGCCAGCAGTTTCTCTTGGGGGCGGTACGAGCAGTACTTC.

The chain joins TRBV2 to TRBJ1-2; 7 bases map to TRBD1. The CDR3 covers 14 residues. Germline V gene data show CDR1 as SNHLY and CDR2 as FYNNEI. V gave up 4 bases and J gave up 2 bases; unmatched junction bases: 4. The CDR3 reads CASSALDRNYGYTF. The CDR3 region has the DNA TGTGCCAGCAGTGCGTTGGACAGGAACTATGGCTACACCTTC.

This clonotype was seen many times. The V call is TRBV12-3 or TRBV12-4, the J call TRBJ1-1; perhaps TRBD1 as D (6 bases). This CDR3 is 14 amino acids long. The V and J ends lost 6 bases and 1 base respectively, with 12 bases between them. The CDR3 DNA sequence: TGTGCCAGCAGCACCTGGACAGCGAACACTGAAGCTTTCTTT. It translates to CASSTWTANTEAFF.

This chain links TRBV7-2 with TRBJ1-5, with D tentatively TRBD1 (5 bases). This CDR3 comprises 14 residues. The V end lost 1 base, the J end lost 4 bases, and 8 bases lay between the germline ends. The germline V gene encodes CDR1 SGHTA and CDR2 FQGNSA. The chain's CDR3 is CASSLGGVNQPQHF. The DNA for the CDR3 is TGTGCCAGCAGCTTAGGAGGGGTAAATCAGCCCCAGCATTTT.

This clonotype was picked up a small number of times. The chain carries TRBV18 and TRBJ2-3; D may be TRBD1 (6 bases). Germline CDR1 is KGHSH and CDR2 is LQKENI. The CDR3 sequence is 16 residues long. With 2 bases removed from V and 0 bases from J, the gap between germline ends came to 12 bases. The CDR3 loop is CASSPLPRGSTDTQYF. For the CDR3, the DNA is TGTGCCAGCTCACCATTGCCCAGGGGTAGCACAGATACGCAGTATTTT. The full variable domain, its missing parts supplied by reference TRBV18 and TRBJ2-3, is NAGVMQNPRHLVRRRGQEARLRCSPMKGHSHVYWYRQLPEEGLKFMVYLQKENIIDESGMPKERFSAEFPKEGPSILRIQQVVRGDSAAYFCASSPLPRGSTDTQYFGPGTRLTVL.

This clonotype was observed a handful of times. This sequence joins TRBV12-3 or TRBV12-4 and TRBJ2-1, with D possibly being TRBD2 (5 bases). Trimming removed 4 bases at V and 4 bases at J, with 11 bases between. The CDR3 covers 14 residues. The DNA of the CDR3 is TGTGCCAGCAGTTCGCCCGGGGTTTACAATGAGCAGTTCTTC. It encodes CASSSPGVYNEQFF.

The rearrangement joins TRBV5-1 to TRBJ2-7, with D possibly being TRBD1 or TRBD2 (5 bases each). V was cut by 4 bases and J by 3 bases, with 14 bases left in between. CDR1 SGHRS and CDR2 YFSETQ come from the germline V gene. The CDR3 is 14 residues long. CDR3 amino acids: CASSITRGDYEQYF. In nucleotides, the CDR3 is TGCGCCAGCAGCATTACCCGAGGGGACTACGAGCAGTACTTC.

There are many counts of this clonotype. The gene calls are TRBV9 and TRBJ2-7; D may correspond to TRBD1 or TRBD2 (5 bases each). V dropped 0 bases and J dropped 2 bases, with 12 bases sitting between them. The CDR3 length is 15 residues. CDR1 and CDR2 from the germline V gene are SGDLS and YYNGEE. The CDR3 nucleotides are TGTGCCAGCAGCGTAGAGCCGGGGCCCCCCTACGAGCAGTACTTC. Protein product: CASSVEPGPPYEQYF.

V is TRBV5-1 and J is TRBJ2-1, with D possibly called TRBD1 or TRBD2 (5 bases each). This CDR3 spans 15 amino acids. Per germline, CDR1 SGHRS and CDR2 YFSETQ. The V and J ends lost 10 bases and 8 bases respectively, with 25 bases between them. The CDR3 spells CACQTGTQRGDEQFF. The CDR3 DNA follows: TGCGCCTGTCAAACCGGGACGCAAAGAGGGGATGAGCAGTTCTTC.

The chain combines TRBV7-8 with TRBJ2-1, with 12 bases aligning to TRBD2. The CDR3 totals 17 residues. V lost 0 bases to trimming and J lost 10 bases; unmatched junction nucleotides: 10. Germline loops: CDR1 SGHVS, CDR2 FQNEAQ. In nucleotides, the CDR3 is TGTGCCAGCAGCTTAGCGCTAGCGGGAGGGGGGGGGTCGGAGCAGTTCTTC. It codes for CASSLALAGGGGSEQFF. The variable domain in full, completed from reference TRBV7-8 and TRBJ2-1, reads GAGVSQSPRYKVAKRGQDVALRCDPISGHVSLFWYQQALGQGPEFLTYFQNEAQLDKSGLPSDRFFAERPEGSVSTLKIQRTQQEDSAVYLCASSLALAGGGGSEQFFGPGTRLTVL.

This clonotype appeared a few times. The rearrangement joins TRBV27 to TRBJ2-7; TRBD2 is a possible D gene (5 bases). Deletions cut 8 bases from V and 3 bases from J, with 14 bases between. CDR3 size: 13 residues. CDR1 is MNHEY, CDR2 SMNVEV, per germline (reference sequence). In nucleotides, the CDR3 is TGTGCCAGCTCGAGTGGGAGTCGCTACGAGCAGTACTTC. As protein: CASSSGSRYEQYF.